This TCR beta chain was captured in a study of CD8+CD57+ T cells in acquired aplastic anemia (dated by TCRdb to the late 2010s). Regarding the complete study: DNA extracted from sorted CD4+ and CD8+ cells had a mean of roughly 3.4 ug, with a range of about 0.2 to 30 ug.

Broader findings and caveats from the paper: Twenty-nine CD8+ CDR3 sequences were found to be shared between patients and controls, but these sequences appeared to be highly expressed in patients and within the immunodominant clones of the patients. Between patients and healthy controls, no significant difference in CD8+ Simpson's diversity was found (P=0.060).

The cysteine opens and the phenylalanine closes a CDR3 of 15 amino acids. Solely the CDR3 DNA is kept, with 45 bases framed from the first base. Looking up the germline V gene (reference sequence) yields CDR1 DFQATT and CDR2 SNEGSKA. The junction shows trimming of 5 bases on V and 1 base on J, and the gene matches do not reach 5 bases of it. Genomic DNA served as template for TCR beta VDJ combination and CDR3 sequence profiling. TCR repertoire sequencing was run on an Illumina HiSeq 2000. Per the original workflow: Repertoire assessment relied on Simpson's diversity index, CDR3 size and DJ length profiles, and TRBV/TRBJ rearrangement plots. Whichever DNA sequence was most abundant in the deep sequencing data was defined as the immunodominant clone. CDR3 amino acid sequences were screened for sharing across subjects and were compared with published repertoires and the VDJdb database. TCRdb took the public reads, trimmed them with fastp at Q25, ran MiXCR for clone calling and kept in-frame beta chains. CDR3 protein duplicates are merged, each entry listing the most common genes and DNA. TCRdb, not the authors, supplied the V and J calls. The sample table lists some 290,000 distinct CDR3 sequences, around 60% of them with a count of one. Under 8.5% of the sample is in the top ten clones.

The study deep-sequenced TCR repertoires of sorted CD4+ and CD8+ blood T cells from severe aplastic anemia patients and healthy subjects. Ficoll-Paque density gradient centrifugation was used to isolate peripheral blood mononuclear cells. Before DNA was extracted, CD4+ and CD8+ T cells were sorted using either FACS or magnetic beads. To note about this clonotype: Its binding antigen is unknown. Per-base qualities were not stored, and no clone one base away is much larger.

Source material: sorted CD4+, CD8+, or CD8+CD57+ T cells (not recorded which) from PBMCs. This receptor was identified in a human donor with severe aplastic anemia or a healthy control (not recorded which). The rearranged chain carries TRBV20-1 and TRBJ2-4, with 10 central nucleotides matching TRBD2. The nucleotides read TGCAGTGCTCCACTAGCGGGGTTGGCCAAAAACATTCAGTACTTC. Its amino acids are CSAPLAGLAKNIQYF.